One and the same sample provided the 29 T cell receptor beta chains below, sequenced in a study of Graves' ophthalmopathy and Graves' hyperthyroidism. As the template, RNA transcripts were used to amplify TCR beta CDR3 regions. Scientists carried out first-round RT-PCR using HTBI primers and then a second-round multiplex PCR. TCRdb reprocessed the multiplex PCR reads via MiXCR and lists one record per CDR3 protein. This sample has about 240,000 distinct CDR3 sequences, with approximately 42% found just once. Sample: peripheral blood. All receptors come from an adult man with Graves' ophthalmopathy.

This chain links TRBV2 with TRBJ1-5; 7 bases agree with TRBD1. The CDR3 spans 15 residues. V shed 7 bases, J shed 0 bases, and the junction held 6 bases outside the gene matches. CDR1 and CDR2 (germline): SNHLY, FYNNEI. CDR3 DNA: TGTGCCAGCATTGGGGACAGCCATAGCAATCAGCCCCAGCATTTT. Its translation is CASIGDSHSNQPQHF.

V gene TRBV2 combines with J gene TRBJ2-7; the D is unclear. Germline CDR1 is SNHLY and CDR2 is FYNNEI. Trimming took off 5 bases at V and 1 base at J, with 18 bases between the two ends. CDR3 length: 16 amino acids. The CDR3 region has the DNA TGTGCCAGCAGTTTTGTTGACACGAGACGATCCTACGAGCAGTACTTC. Amino acid sequence: CASSFVDTRRSYEQYF.

The sample holds a few counts of this clonotype. The chain links TRBV9 to TRBJ2-2; tentative D call: TRBD2 (7 bases). Trimming removed 3 bases from V and 0 bases from J, with 12 bases in between. The CDR3 is 16 amino acids. Germline V CDR1 and CDR2: SGDLS, YYNGEE. DNA for the CDR3: TGTGCCAGCAGCGCCCAGGGGAGGGCGAACACCGGGGAGCTGTTTTTT. Its translation is CASSAQGRANTGELFF.

The chain has TRBV7-6 and TRBJ2-5; D assignment may be TRBD1 or TRBD2 (7 bases each). Germline V lookup: CDR1 SGHVS, CDR2 FNYEAQ. The CDR3 sequence is 14 residues long. The V gene lost 11 bases and the J gene lost 5 bases, with 21 bases spanning the gap. CDR3 in amino acids: CAARGRGQVETQYF. In DNA, the CDR3 is TGTGCCGCGCGAGGGAGGGGGCAGGTGGAGACCCAGTACTTC.

This clonotype was picked up one time. This CDR3 is missing its conserved last phenylalanine or tryptophan, likely due to a read error. The limits of the CDR3 on the DNA are not certain, so only TCRdb's listed CDR3 is given. The chain joins TRBV9 to TRBJ1-4. Looked up from germline, CDR1 is SGDLS and CDR2 is YYNGEE. The CDR3 comprises 19 residues, both ends counted. The CDR3 loop is CASSYFGLAGGSYEQYFGP.

In its sample, this clonotype was seen a few times. The V call is TRBV9, the J call TRBJ2-2, with TRBD1 matching over 9 bases. The CDR3 loop spans 15 amino acids. Trimming cost V 5 bases and J 2 bases; bases outside gene matches: 4. The germline CDR1 and CDR2 sequences are SGDLS and YYNGEE. The CDR3 loop reads CASRTGGVNTGELFF. The CDR3 coding sequence is TGTGCCAGCAGAACAGGGGGCGTCAACACCGGGGAGCTGTTTTTT.

The chain joins TRBV2 to TRBJ2-5; 7 bases map to TRBD1. Losses at the gene ends were 5 bases for V and 1 base for J; bases not matched to a gene: 10. The V gene's germline CDR1 is SNHLY and CDR2 FYNNEI. The CDR3 is made up of 16 amino acids. The CDR3 here is CASSYHNRGLQETQYF. The DNA for the CDR3 is TGTGCCAGCAGTTACCACAACAGGGGCCTCCAAGAGACCCAGTACTTC.

This chain links TRBV19 with TRBJ1-5; TRBD1 aligns across 11 bases. V was clipped by 7 bases and J by 1 base; unmatched bases: 6. The CDR3 length is 16 residues. The V gene's germline CDR1 is LNHDA and CDR2 SQIVND (reference sequence). CDR3 residues: CASMGQGVVSNQPQHF. The CDR3, as DNA: TGTGCCAGTATGGGACAGGGGGTTGTGAGCAATCAGCCCCAGCATTTT.

The chain links TRBV7-9 to TRBJ1-4, with D uncertain. Deletions cut 3 bases from V and 7 bases from J, with 9 bases between. There are 13 residues in the CDR3. Germline assignment: CDR1 SEHNR and CDR2 FQNEAQ (reference sequence). The CDR3, as DNA: TGTGCCAGCAGCTTGGGAGGTACTGAAAAACTGTTTTTT. This codes for CASSLGGTEKLFF. Full variable domain (remainder filled in from reference TRBV7-9 and TRBJ1-4): DTGVSQNPRHKITKRGQNVTFRCDPISEHNRLYWYRQTLGQGPEFLTYFQNEAQLEKSRLLSDRFSAERPKGSFSTLEIQRTEQGDSAMYLCASSLGGTEKLFFGSGTQLSVL.

V is TRBV19 and J is TRBJ1-6; D may be TRBD1 (5 bases). CDR1 is LNHDA, CDR2 SQIVND, per germline (reference sequence). Trimming left V 4 bases short and J 7 bases short, with 20 bases between. This CDR3 is 17 amino acids long. Here the CDR3 DNA reads TGTGCCAGTAGTACCGGGACCGGCCACTTTTTCAATTCACCCCTCCACTTT. It specifies CASSTGTGHFFNSPLHF.

This clonotype has more than one count but fewer than ten. The chain is built from TRBV10-3 and TRBJ1-2; TRBD1 matches at 9 bases. The CDR3 sequence is 14 residues long. From germline, CDR1 is ENHRY and CDR2 SYGVKD. The trim removed 3 bases at V and 8 bases at J, leaving 7 bases unmatched. DNA for the CDR3: TGTGCCATCAGTGACCCCGGACAGGGGAAAGGCTACACCTTC. Encoded protein: CAISDPGQGKGYTF.

This chain uses TRBV2 with TRBJ2-7; 8 bases agree with TRBD1. Germline CDR1 reads SNHLY; CDR2 reads FYNNEI. The V and J ends lost 7 bases and 4 bases, in that order; junction bases with no gene match: 9. This CDR3 comprises 14 residues. The CDR3 reads CASNPDRDFYEQYF. The CDR3 coding sequence is TGTGCCAGCAACCCGGACAGGGATTTTTACGAGCAGTACTTC.

In this sample, this clonotype turned up many times. The V and J genes are TRBV2 and TRBJ1-6; D is unresolved. There are 13 residues in the CDR3. CDR1 is SNHLY and CDR2 is FYNNEI in the germline V gene. V was cut by 2 bases and J by 8 bases, with 7 bases left in between. As DNA, the CDR3 is TGTGCCAGCAGTGAAAGATGGGATTCACCCCTCCACTTT. Translating gives CASSERWDSPLHF.

J is TRBJ1-4 and V is TRBV28; D not certain. CDR3 length: 12 residues. CDR1 and CDR2 (germline): MDHEN, SYDVKM. Trimming removed 7 bases from V and 8 bases from J, with 11 bases in between. This CDR3 reads CASNSRPEKLFF. The CDR3 DNA follows: TGTGCCAGCAATAGTCGCCCAGAAAAACTGTTTTTT.

The chain uses TRBV7-2 and TRBJ2-7; the D is unclear. Germline V lookup: CDR1 SGHTA, CDR2 FQGNSA. The V and J ends lost 5 bases and 2 bases respectively, with 16 bases between them. CDR3 length equals 15 residues. CDR3 sequence: CASSRYTAPTYEQYF. CDR3 sequence (DNA): TGTGCCAGCAGCCGCTACACGGCTCCGACCTACGAGCAGTACTTC.

This clonotype was seen a handful of times. The rearrangement uses TRBV6-5 and TRBJ1-5, with TRBD1 matching 7 bases. J gave up 2 bases and V 5 bases, and 15 bases lay outside the gene matches. Germline CDR1 reads MNHEY; CDR2 reads SVGAGI. CDR3 length equals 18 residues. The CDR3 loop is CASSLGTALVSGNQPQHF. As DNA, the CDR3 is TGTGCCAGCAGTCTGGGGACAGCCTTAGTTTCGGGCAATCAGCCCCAGCATTTT.

A note on this clonotype: A read error is possible here, since a much larger clone lies one base away. Here the CDR3 omits its conserved ending phenylalanine or tryptophan, so a read error is the likely source. The chain employs TRBV10-3 and TRBJ1-6, with 12 positions matching TRBD1. The CDR3 length is 16 residues. CDR1 and CDR2 (germline): ENHRY, SYGVKD. The junction had 5 bases not matched to a gene; V was cut back by 2 bases and J by 9 bases. The CDR3 DNA is TGTGCCATCAGTGAGGGGACAGGGGGCGCAGGTTCACCCCTCCACCTT. This codes for CAISEGTGGAGSPLHL.

This clonotype has only a few counts. This chain connects TRBV10-3 to TRBJ2-6, with D perhaps matching TRBD1 or TRBD2 (5 bases each). Germline CDR1 ENHRY, CDR2 SYGVKD. This CDR3 contains 16 residues. V was trimmed by 7 bases and J by 3 bases, leaving 16 bases between them. In DNA form, the CDR3 reads TGTGCCATCAATGGGGGTTACACGGATGGGGCCAACGTCCTGACTTTC. It is translated as CAINGGYTDGANVLTF.

The chain couples TRBV24-1 to TRBJ2-5; D gene ambiguous. The CDR3 extends over 13 amino acids. The V end lost 5 bases, the J end lost 1 base, and 7 bases lay between the germline ends. The germline gives CDR1 KGHDR, CDR2 SFDVKD. CDR3 in amino acids: CATSVGSQETQYF. The CDR3 DNA is TGTGCCACCAGTGTAGGCTCCCAAGAGACCCAGTACTTC.

The chain is built from TRBV29-1 and TRBJ2-5; TRBD2 aligns across 12 bases. The CDR3 is made up of 13 amino acids. The ends lost 7 bases at V and 4 bases at J; junction bases unmatched: 4. Germline V gene data show CDR1 as SQVTM and CDR2 as ANQGSEA. The CDR3 nucleotides read TGCAGCGGACTAGCGGGAGAGTCAGAGACCCAGTACTTC. Translated: CSGLAGESETQYF.

This clonotype was seen a single time. The chain recombines TRBV7-8 with TRBJ2-5, with D possibly called TRBD1 or TRBD2 (6 bases each). V gave up 0 bases and J gave up 5 bases, with 19 bases separating them. CDR3 length: 17 amino acids. CDR1 is SGHVS and CDR2 is FQNEAQ in the germline V gene. The DNA of the CDR3 is TGTGCCAGCAGCTTAGCGGGGCGCTCTAGGGGGAGGGAGACCCAGTACTTC. Its protein is CASSLAGRSRGRETQYF.

The V gene is TRBV9, the J gene TRBJ2-5; 9 bases match TRBD1. This CDR3 comprises 16 residues. Germline CDR1 and CDR2: SGDLS and YYNGEE. The junction had 11 bases not matched to a gene; V was cut back by 4 bases and J by 4 bases. CDR3 in amino acids: CASSQPGQGRGETQYF. In nucleotides, the CDR3 is TGTGCCAGCAGCCAGCCGGGACAGGGAAGAGGAGAGACCCAGTACTTC.

The chain is built from TRBV5-6 and TRBJ2-7; D perhaps matches TRBD1 (6 bases). CDR3 size: 17 residues. In germline, CDR1 is SGHDT, CDR2 YYEEEE. Trimming stripped 3 bases from V and 0 bases from J, with 19 bases between. CDR3 sequence (DNA): TGTGCCAGCAGCTCGACCCGACTCCGGGACACCTCCTACGAGCAGTACTTC. Protein sequence: CASSSTRLRDTSYEQYF.

The CDR3 protein is CAISEWEGHTDTQYF. The DNA for the CDR3 is TGTGCCATCAGTGAGTGGGAGGGCCACACAGATACGCAGTATTTT. J is TRBJ1-5 and V is TRBV10-3, with 7 nucleotides matching TRBD2. The J call may be faulty, since TRBJ2-3 better matches the DNA end. Germline assignment: CDR1 ENHRY and CDR2 SYGVKD. This CDR3 comprises 15 residues.

V usage is TRBV5-1 and J usage is TRBJ2-7; 13 bases match TRBD2. V was pared by 4 bases and J by 4 bases, with 8 bases of the junction left unmatched. The CDR3 spans 16 residues. In germline, CDR1 is SGHRS, CDR2 YFSETQ. The CDR3 DNA is TGCGCCAGCAGCCCACGACTAGCGGGGGGCATATACGAGCAGTACTTC. It translates to CASSPRLAGGIYEQYF.

The chain carries TRBV7-3 and TRBJ1-2; 9 bases map to TRBD1. Germline assignment: CDR1 SGHTA and CDR2 FQGTGA. V was clipped by 1 base and J by 4 bases; unmatched bases: 4. The CDR3 is 15 amino acids. The CDR3 nucleotides are TGTGCCAGCAGCTTAATGGGACAGGGAGTCTATGGCTACACCTTC. Translating gives CASSLMGQGVYGYTF.

The V and J genes are TRBV5-8 and TRBJ1-4; perhaps TRBD1 as D (5 bases). The length of the CDR3 is 13 residues. Germline V gives CDR1 SGHTS, CDR2 YDEGEE. The germline V and J ends were trimmed by 0 bases and 7 bases, with 7 bases remaining between them. CDR3 nucleotide sequence: TGTGCCAGCAGCTTGGCAAGGGGTGAAAAACTGTTTTTT. It encodes CASSLARGEKLFF.

V is TRBV6-5 and J is TRBJ1-2, with no clear D. The CDR3 has 14 residues. Germline assignment: CDR1 MNHEY and CDR2 SVGAGI. Trimming took off 7 bases at V and 4 bases at J, with 16 bases between the two ends. The CDR3 region is CASKRDGYRYGYTF. CDR3 nucleotide sequence: TGTGCCAGCAAGAGGGATGGGTACCGCTATGGCTACACCTTC.

V usage is TRBV4-1 and J usage is TRBJ2-7, with D tentatively TRBD1 (6 bases). From germline, CDR1 is MGHRA and CDR2 YSYEKL. This CDR3 is built from 15 residues. With 2 bases removed from V and 3 bases from J, the gap between germline ends came to 14 bases. CDR3 region: CASSQLGGRGYEQYF. The CDR3 DNA sequence: TGCGCCAGCAGCCAACTGGGCGGCAGGGGCTACGAGCAGTACTTC.